This TCR beta chain was recovered during a study of human T cells and chemical hapten exposure (dated by TCRdb to the early 2020s). Background for the entire study: For sensitization, 2% DPC in acetone was applied to a 2 cm by 2 cm area of upper inner arm skin. Patients additionally received weekly therapeutic DPC doses to the scalp throughout the roughly 24-week study period. Patch testing was performed on the upper back with Finn chambers containing 0.01% DPC, and the patch tests were scored after 6 days according to International Contact Dermatitis Research Group standards. Blood was sampled from patients pre-sensitization (week 0) and at 2, 6 and about 24 weeks after DPC sensitization. For TCR sequencing, blood came from about 28 alopecia patients at anywhere from one to four time points (pre-sensitization, 2, 6 and 24 weeks). The mostly female patient cohort included alopecia areata with under or over 50% scalp involvement, alopecia totalis and alopecia universalis. The study tracked peripheral blood TCR repertoire changes in vivo during primary and secondary sensitization to the hapten diphenylcyclopropenone (DPC) in alopecia patients. The libraries were sequenced as a pool, and the TCR yield per sample differed mostly because of small variations in library volumes within the pool.

The time point label for this specimen denotes: pre-sensitization, week 0. This specimen's treatment or condition label, per the study, means: therapeutic diphenylcyclopropenone sensitization with weekly scalp DPC. Blood at each patch-test visit was drawn before the patch test was applied. Patients were eligible if aged 18 to 70, diagnosed with alopecia and judged suitable for DPC therapy, and pregnant patients were excluded. Unfractionated whole blood was collected in Tempus Blood RNA tubes, and total RNA was extracted from that blood. Overall study results and their limits: After repeated subsampling, the strength of the expansion versus patch-test correlation and the threshold at which it became significant changed. Expanded TCRs formed significantly more large CDR3 similarity clusters than pre-sensitization or healthy control sets, consistent with antigen-driven responses. The number of PT1 expanded TCRs positively correlated with patch test score, significant at thresholds 8, 16 and 32 but not 4. All patients had alopecia, a presumed autoimmune disease, so their immune response might differ from that of healthy individuals. DPC sensitization did not change how many TCRs were above 1 in 1000 frequency, and no evidence was found of alterations in global repertoire structure.

Library generation was performed with RACE. Sequencing was performed on a NextSeq 500. During library preparation, unique molecular identifiers were attached to individual cDNA molecules so that TCRs could be counted in a quantitative, reproducible way. For every blood RNA sample, sequencing covered both the TCR alpha and TCR beta chains. In the original analysis: A median of roughly 99,000 TCRs per sample was observed, with a range of about 20,000 to 750,000. V, J and CDR3 annotation of the TCR reads was performed with the Decombinator software suite. For PS versus PT1 abundance plots, all samples were subsampled to the same number of TCRs (28,000). Expanded TCRs were defined as absent before sensitization and observed at least eight times at the 2-week time point. TCRdb reran the public reads through fastp at Q25 and MiXCR, keeping productive beta chains. For every CDR3 protein sequence, its rows merge into one entry that carries the most common genes and DNA. The V and J calls reflect TCRdb's pipeline rather than the authors' work. The sample table shows about 74,000 distinct CDR3 sequences, and roughly 15% are seen once. Of the sample, about 4.6% is held by the ten largest clones.

This clonotype was detected ten times or more. Its binding antigen is unknown. No much larger clone is present one base from it, and per-base qualities are unavailable. Trimmed from V: 5 bases; trimmed from J: 5 bases; junction bases lacking a gene match: 9. The CDR3 sequence holds 15 residues, the cysteine and phenylalanine included. Of the read, only the CDR3 DNA is kept; its 45 bases are in frame from base 1. The germline V gene gives CDR1 as SNHLY and CDR2 as FYNNEI. This receptor was obtained from a woman in her forties or fifties with alopecia areata. Some clones in this sample may be carry-over from other donors' samples. Specimen: whole blood, collected in connection with sensitization to the hapten diphenylcyclopropenone (DPC). In this chain, TRBV2 is recombined with TRBJ2-3; the junction holds 8 bases that match TRBD2. The CDR3 loop reads CASSPAGVAVDTQYF. The sequenced DNA: TGTGCCAGCAGTCCAGCGGGAGTAGCGGTAGATACGCAGTATTTT. Reference TRBV2 and TRBJ2-3 proteins supply the regions before and after the CDR3; the full variable domain is: EPEVTQTPSHQVTQMGQEVILRCVPISNHLYFYWYRQILGQKVEFLVSFYNNEISEKSEIFDDQFSVERPDGSNFTLKIRSTKLEDSAMYFCASSPAGVAVDTQYFGPGTRLTVL.